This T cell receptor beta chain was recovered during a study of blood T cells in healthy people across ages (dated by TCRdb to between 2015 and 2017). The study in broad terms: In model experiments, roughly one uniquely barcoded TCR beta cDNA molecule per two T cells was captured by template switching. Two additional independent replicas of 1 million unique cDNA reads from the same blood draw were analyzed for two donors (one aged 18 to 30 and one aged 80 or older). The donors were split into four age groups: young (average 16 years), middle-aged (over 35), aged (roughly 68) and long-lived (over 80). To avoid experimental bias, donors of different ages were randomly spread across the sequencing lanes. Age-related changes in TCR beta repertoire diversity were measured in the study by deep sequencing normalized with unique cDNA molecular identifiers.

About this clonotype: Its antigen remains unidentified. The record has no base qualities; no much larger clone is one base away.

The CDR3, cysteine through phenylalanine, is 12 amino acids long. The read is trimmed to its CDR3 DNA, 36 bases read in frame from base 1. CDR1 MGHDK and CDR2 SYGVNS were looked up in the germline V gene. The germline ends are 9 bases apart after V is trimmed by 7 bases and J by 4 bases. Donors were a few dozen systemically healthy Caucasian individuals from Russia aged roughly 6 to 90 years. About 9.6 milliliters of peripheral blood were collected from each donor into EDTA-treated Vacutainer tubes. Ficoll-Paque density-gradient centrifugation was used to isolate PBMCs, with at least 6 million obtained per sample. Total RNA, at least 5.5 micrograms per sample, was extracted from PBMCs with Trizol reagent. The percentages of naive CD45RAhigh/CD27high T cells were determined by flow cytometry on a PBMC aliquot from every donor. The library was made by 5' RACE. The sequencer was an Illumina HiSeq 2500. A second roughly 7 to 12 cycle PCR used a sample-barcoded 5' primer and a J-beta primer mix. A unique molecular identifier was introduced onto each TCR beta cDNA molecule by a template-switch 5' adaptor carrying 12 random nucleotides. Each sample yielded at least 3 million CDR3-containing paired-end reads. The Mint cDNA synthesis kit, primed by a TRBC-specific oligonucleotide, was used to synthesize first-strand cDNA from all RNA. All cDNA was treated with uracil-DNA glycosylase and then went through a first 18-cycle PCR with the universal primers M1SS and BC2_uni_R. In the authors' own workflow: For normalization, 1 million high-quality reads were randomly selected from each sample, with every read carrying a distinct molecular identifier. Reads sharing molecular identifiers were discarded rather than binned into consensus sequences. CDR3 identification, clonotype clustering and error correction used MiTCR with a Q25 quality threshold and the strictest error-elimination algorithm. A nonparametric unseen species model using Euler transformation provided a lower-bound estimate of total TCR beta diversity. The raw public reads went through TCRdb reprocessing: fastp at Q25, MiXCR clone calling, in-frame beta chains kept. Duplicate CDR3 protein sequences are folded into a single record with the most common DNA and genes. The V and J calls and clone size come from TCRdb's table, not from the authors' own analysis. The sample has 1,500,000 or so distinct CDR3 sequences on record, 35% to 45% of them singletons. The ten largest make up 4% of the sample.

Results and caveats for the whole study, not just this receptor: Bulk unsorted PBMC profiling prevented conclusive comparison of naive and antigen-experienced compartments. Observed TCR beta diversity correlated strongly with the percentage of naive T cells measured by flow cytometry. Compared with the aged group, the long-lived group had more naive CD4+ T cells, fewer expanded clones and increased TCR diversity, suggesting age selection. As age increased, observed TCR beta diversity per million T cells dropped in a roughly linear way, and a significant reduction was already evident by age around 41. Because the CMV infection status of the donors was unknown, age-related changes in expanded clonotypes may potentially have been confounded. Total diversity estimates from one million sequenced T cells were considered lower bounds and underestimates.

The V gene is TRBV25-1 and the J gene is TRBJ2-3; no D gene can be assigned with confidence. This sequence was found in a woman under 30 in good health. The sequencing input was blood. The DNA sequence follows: TGTGCCAGCAATGTGTGGGCAGATACGCAGTATTTT. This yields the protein CASNVWADTQYF.